The 18 T cell receptor beta chains below come from one sample, sequenced in a study of Graves' ophthalmopathy and Graves' hyperthyroidism. The sequenced template was RNA, covering the TCR beta CDR3 region. First-round RT-PCR used HTBI primers; second-round multiplex PCR followed. TCRdb passed the multiplex PCR reads through MiXCR, listing each CDR3 protein once. This sample has approximately 210,000 distinct CDR3 sequences, with less than 30% found just once. Sequencing input: peripheral blood. All receptors come from a man between 45 and 60 years old with Graves' ophthalmopathy.

The rearrangement joins TRBV12-5 to TRBJ1-2, with D tentatively TRBD1 (5 bases). Trimming left V 2 bases short and J 4 bases short, with 8 bases between. This CDR3 comprises 13 residues. Germline lookup yields CDR1 LGHNT and CDR2 FRNRAP. CDR3 protein: CASGLTGLYGYTF. The CDR3 DNA follows: TGTGCTAGTGGTTTGACGGGGCTCTATGGCTACACCTTC. The full variable domain, rest sourced from reference TRBV12-5 and TRBJ1-2, is DARVTQTPRHKVTEMGQEVTMRCQPILGHNTVFWYRQTMMQGLELLAYFRNRAPLDDSGMPKDRFSAEMPDATLATLKIQPSEPRDSAVYFCASGLTGLYGYTFGSGTRLTVV.

The V and J genes are TRBV12-3 or TRBV12-4 and TRBJ1-1; D possibly corresponds to TRBD1 (5 bases). Trimming left V 6 bases short and J 1 base short, with 9 bases between. This CDR3 has 13 residues. DNA of the CDR3: TGTGCCAGCAGGCCTGGGACGAACACTGAAGCTTTCTTT. Its translation: CASRPGTNTEAFF.

The chain combines TRBV28 with TRBJ1-5; 7 bases line up with TRBD1. Germline-derived CDR1 and CDR2 are MDHEN and SYDVKM. V was pared by 8 bases and J by 4 bases, with 11 bases of the junction left unmatched. This CDR3 contains 15 residues. CDR3 coding DNA: TGTGCCAGCGGAACCGACAGGGTGAGAAATCAGCCCCAGCATTTT. It encodes CASGTDRVRNQPQHF.

At least ten counts were recorded for this clonotype. The genes are TRBV28 and TRBJ2-5; D might be TRBD1 (5 bases). Germline CDR1 is MDHEN and CDR2 is SYDVKM. Trimming pared 3 bases from V and 8 bases from J, leaving 16 bases between. The CDR3 totals 14 residues. The CDR3 DNA is TGTGCCAGCAGTTTCCCGACAGACAAGAGAACCCAGTACTTC. The encoded protein is CASSFPTDKRTQYF.

This clonotype has a count of ten or more. V and J are TRBV12-3 or TRBV12-4 and TRBJ2-7; either TRBD1 or TRBD2 may supply D (5 bases each). The ends were cut back, 5 bases at V and 2 bases at J, with 13 bases in the middle. This CDR3 spans 14 amino acids. The CDR3 loop reads CASSQGRRTYEQYF. CDR3 nucleotides: TGTGCCAGCAGTCAGGGTCGGAGGACCTACGAGCAGTACTTC.

This clonotype was counted many times. It is likely a read error, because the conserved phenylalanine at the end of the CDR3 is missing. The rearrangement links TRBV20-1 to TRBJ2-7; no firm D call. V lost 0 bases and J lost 6, with 6 bases in between. CDR3 length: 11 amino acids. The germline gives CDR1 DFQATT, CDR2 SNEGSKA (reference sequence). CDR3 in DNA: TGCAGTGCTAGAGATCTTCGCGAGCAGTACCTC. Amino acids: CSARDLREQYL.

This clonotype was observed many times. The chain carries TRBV15 and TRBJ2-5, with D tentatively TRBD1 (9 bases). CDR3 length: 14 amino acids. Per germline, CDR1 LNHNV and CDR2 YYDKDF (reference sequence). This CDR3 reads CAIAGGQGQETQYF. The CDR3 DNA sequence: TGTGCAATTGCGGGGGGACAGGGCCAAGAGACCCAGTACTTC. Variable domain in full (rest from reference TRBV15 and TRBJ2-5): DAMVIQNPRYQVTQFGKPVTLSCSQTLNHNVMYWYQQKSSQAPKLLFHYYDKDFNNEADTPDNFQSRRPNTSFCFLDIRSPGLGDTAMYLCAIAGGQGQETQYFGPGTRLLVL.

The CDR3 DNA is TGTGCCAGCATGGTTGGAGGGGAGACCCAGTACTTC. Encoded protein: CASMVGGETQYF. This chain joins TRBV28 and TRBJ2-5; D is possibly TRBD2 (6 bases). The germline V gene has CDR1 MDHEN and CDR2 SYDVKM. Deletions cut 7 bases from V and 5 bases from J, with 11 bases between. The length of the CDR3 is 12 residues.

This clonotype was seen many times. Compared with germline, one end of the junction differs, possibly owing to a read error. The V gene is TRBV20-1, the J gene TRBJ1-2; D uncertain. Germline-derived CDR1 and CDR2 are DFQATT and SNEGSKA (reference sequence). CDR3 length equals 11 residues. CDR3 in DNA: TGCAGTGCTAGAGATCACCCCTACTTGGCCTTC. It translates to CSARDHPYLAF.

The chain employs TRBV6-5 and TRBJ2-7; D gene ambiguous. Germline V gives CDR1 MNHEY, CDR2 SVGAGI. This CDR3 has 12 residues. V was trimmed by 2 bases and J by 7 bases, leaving 9 bases between them. CDR3 sequence reads: CASSYTPREQYF. CDR3 in DNA: TGTGCCAGCAGTTACACCCCCCGGGAGCAGTACTTC.

This clonotype was seen more than once but under ten times. The chain combines TRBV25-1 with TRBJ2-7, with 9 bases fitting TRBD1. Germline V lookup: CDR1 MGHDK, CDR2 SYGVNS. Germline trimming cut 3 bases from V and 3 bases from J; bases unmatched to any gene: 9. This CDR3 is 16 amino acids long. The DNA of the CDR3 is TGTGCCAGCAGTGACTCGGCGACGGGACAGGGCTACGAGCAGTACTTC. Translation gives CASSDSATGQGYEQYF.

This clonotype was detected ten times or more. The CDR3 bases are TGTGCCACCAGTGACCGCCGGGGAATAGGGGAGCAGTACTTC. As protein: CATSDRRGIGEQYF. This chain links TRBV24-1 with TRBJ2-7, with D possibly TRBD2 on 5 matching bases. V gave up 4 bases and J gave up 7 bases, with 16 bases separating them. CDR1 is KGHDR and CDR2 is SFDVKD in the germline V gene. This CDR3 comprises 14 residues.

This clonotype was recorded at least ten times. The gene calls are TRBV12-3 or TRBV12-4 and TRBJ2-7, with 9 positions matching TRBD2. This CDR3 comprises 15 residues. V trimming: 5 bases; J trimming: 4 bases; junction bases outside the gene matches: 9. CDR3 bases: TGTGCCAGCAGTCCCCGGGATAGCGGGAGATACGAGCAGTACTTC. The encoded protein is CASSPRDSGRYEQYF.

This rearrangement joins TRBV19 to TRBJ2-7; TRBD2 matches at 8 bases. In germline, CDR1 is LNHDA, CDR2 SQIVND (reference sequence). The CDR3 consists of 15 residues. The trim removed 3 bases at V and 0 bases at J, leaving 4 bases unmatched. Here the CDR3 reads CASSITSGSSYEQYF. The CDR3 DNA reads as TGTGCCAGTAGTATTACCAGCGGGAGCTCCTACGAGCAGTACTTC. Using reference TRBV19 and TRBJ2-7 for the parts outside the CDR3, the full variable domain is DGGITQSPKYLFRKEGQNVTLSCEQNLNHDAMYWYRQDPGQGLRLIYYSQIVNDFQKGDIAEGYSVSREKKESFPLTVTSAQKNPTAFYLCASSITSGSSYEQYFGPGTRLTVT.

This clonotype was counted at least ten times. This rearrangement joins TRBV6-5 to TRBJ1-3; 7 bases fit TRBD1. From germline, CDR1 is MNHEY and CDR2 SVGAGI. Trimming at V came to 6 bases and at J to 4 bases, leaving 6 bases not matched to a gene. CDR3 length: 14 amino acids. The CDR3 loop is CASRIDRAGNTIYF. The CDR3, as DNA: TGTGCCAGCAGAATCGACAGGGCGGGAAACACCATATATTTT.

This clonotype came up many times. The gene calls are TRBV20-1 and TRBJ2-5; a weak D match, TRBD2 (5 bases). V lost 0 bases, J lost 3 bases, and 17 bases lay in between. The CDR3 covers 16 residues. CDR1 and CDR2 (germline): DFQATT, SNEGSKA (reference sequence). The CDR3: CSARDLLAALKETQYF. As DNA, the CDR3 is TGCAGTGCTAGAGATCTGCTAGCAGCGTTAAAAGAGACCCAGTACTTC.

The sample holds many counts of this clonotype. The V call is TRBV7-8, the J call TRBJ2-7; 8 nucleotides agree with TRBD2. Germline V gives CDR1 SGHVS, CDR2 FQNEAQ. V trimming: 5 bases; J trimming: 2 bases; junction bases outside the gene matches: 20. This CDR3 is 19 amino acids long. CDR3 sequence: CASSLRGGAKIAGTYEQYF. The CDR3 bases are TGTGCCAGCAGCCTACGTGGGGGGGCGAAGATAGCGGGAACCTACGAGCAGTACTTC.

This clonotype came up a few times. The chain employs TRBV12-3 or TRBV12-4 and TRBJ1-5; D is possibly TRBD1 (6 bases). Trimming removed 6 bases from V and 6 bases from J, with 15 bases in between. This CDR3 has 14 residues. CDR3 DNA sequence: TGTGCCAGCAGCCCGGACAGAACAAGTCAGCCCCAGCATTTT. Amino acid sequence: CASSPDRTSQPQHF.